This T cell receptor (beta chain) was captured by sequencing in a study of Graves' ophthalmopathy and Graves' hyperthyroidism. Findings of the study overall: Most thyroid clonotypes expanded beyond 0.001 frequency were also found in blood.

Scientists amplified the TCR beta CDR3 regions from RNA transcripts. The first round was an RT-PCR with HTBI primers, and the second round was a multiplex PCR. TCRdb passed the multiplex PCR reads through MiXCR, listing each CDR3 protein once. The repertoire holds hundreds of thousands of distinct CDR3 sequences, with about a fifth as singletons. Of note for this clonotype: Its antigen is unknown. A much larger clone differs from this one at a single base, so this may be a read error.

The sample consisted of peripheral blood. This clonotype was obtained from a woman between 18 and 29 years old with stable Graves' hyperthyroidism. Some clones in this sample may be carry-over from other donors' samples.

This CDR3 reads CASSLHLSYEQDF. Written as DNA, the CDR3 is TGTGCCAGCAGTTTACACCTCTCCTACGAGCAGGACTTC. The chain joins TRBV12-3 or TRBV12-4 to TRBJ2-7; D is unclear. This CDR3 comprises 13 residues.